The table lists the clone carrying this TCR beta chain with many counts. Its antigen is not known. This CDR3 is 16 amino acids long. The J segment lost 5 bases and the V segment lost 8 bases, leaving 12 bases of the junction unmatched. Unique molecular identifiers were present in the TCR beta cDNA libraries. Via MiXCR, TCRdb re-called the PCR reads, giving one row per CDR3 protein. This repertoire shows 150,000 to 200,000 distinct CDR3 sequences, roughly 31% found once; its top ten account for roughly 1.6%. This sample is part of a study of post-analysis software for immune sequencing data. Study-wide results and caveats: TRBV segments more frequent in patients than in controls numbered roughly 5 and included TRBV5-6, TRBV5-1 and TRBV20-1. By F measure, strong co-clustering occurred among samples prepared in the same batch. Compared against controls, patients with multiple sclerosis displayed significantly lower normalized Chao1 diversity.

This chain joins TRBV12-3 or TRBV12-4 and TRBJ2-1, with 10 bases identical to TRBD2. Material for sequencing was blood. This sequence was found in a girl aged 5 to 17 with multiple sclerosis. The CDR3 DNA is TGTGCCAGCGGCAAGCATGCACTAGCGGGAAACAATGAGCAGTTCTTC. This gives the protein CASGKHALAGNNEQFF.